The clone carrying this T cell receptor beta chain was detected a few times. The source of the sample is a study of T-cell memory formation after mild COVID-19. After 5'RACE with constant-segment primers, TCR alpha and TCR beta cDNA libraries carrying sample barcodes and UMIs were obtained. TCRdb analysed the 5' RACE reads with MiXCR anew, one entry per CDR3 protein. The top ten hold approximately 13% of the sample, which has 450,000 to 650,000 distinct CDR3 sequences, roughly 22% seen once. V shed 7 bases and J shed 6 bases, with 12 bases lying between them. This CDR3 comprises 12 residues. Germline V gives CDR1 ENHRY, CDR2 SYGVKD.

Sequencing input: PBMCs or a T cell subset sorted from them (not recorded which). The rearrangement uses TRBV10-3 and TRBJ1-2; tentatively, D is TRBD1 (5 bases). The source is an adult woman who had mild COVID-19 (a few samples of this study predate the infection). Cell type and time point are not known. CDR3 loop: CAINQGRDGYTF. The CDR3 nucleotides are TGTGCCATCAATCAGGGTCGTGATGGCTACACCTTC.